One and the same sample provided the 9 T cell receptor beta chains below, sequenced in a study of blood T cell repertoires in COVID-19. Produced via immunoSEQ multiplex PCR; TCRdb's table is partial and in-frame only. The repertoire holds about 150,000 clones, with around 87% as singletons. The material sequenced was peripheral blood. Receptor source: a woman aged 45-59 years with active or convalescent COVID-19.

The chain is built from TRBV2 and TRBJ2-3, with D perhaps TRBD1 (6 bases). Per germline, CDR1 SNHLY and CDR2 FYNNEI. CDR3 length: 15 amino acids. V was pared by 9 bases and J by 0 bases, with 16 bases between. CDR3 region: CASLDWGHSTDTQYF. The CDR3 DNA follows: TGTGCCAGTCTTGACTGGGGACATAGCACAGATACGCAGTATTTT.

The chain combines TRBV2 with TRBJ2-7; TRBD1 matches at 9 bases. This CDR3 has 15 amino acids. Germline V gives CDR1 SNHLY, CDR2 FYNNEI. The junction had 8 bases not matched to a gene; V was cut back by 5 bases and J by 3 bases. This CDR3 reads CASSFGTGPRYEQYF. The CDR3 DNA follows: TGTGCCAGCAGTTTCGGGACAGGGCCCCGCTACGAGCAGTACTTC.

The chain carries TRBV30 and TRBJ1-4; 7 bases match TRBD1. Trimming at V came to 8 bases and at J to 6 bases, leaving 9 bases not matched to a gene. The CDR3 loop spans 13 amino acids. Germline V gene sequence: CDR1 GTSNPN, CDR2 SVGIG (reference sequence). The DNA for the CDR3 is TGTGCCGGAAGACAGGGAGTGCATGAAAAACTGTTTTTT. Translated: CAGRQGVHEKLFF. The whole variable domain, remainder taken from reference TRBV30 and TRBJ1-4, is SQTIHQWPATLVQPVGSPLSLECTVEGTSNPNLYWYRQAAGRGLQLLFYSVGIGQISSEVPQNLSASRPQDRQFILSSKKLLLSDSGFYLCAGRQGVHEKLFFGSGTQLSVL.

The chain combines TRBV7-2 with TRBJ2-7, with a weak D call TRBD2 (6 bases). This CDR3 is built from 20 residues. With 0 bases removed from V and 2 bases from J, the gap between germline ends came to 26 bases. CDR1 and CDR2 (germline): SGHTA, FQGNSA. CDR3 residues: CASSLAFWVGGEGFTYEQYF. The CDR3 nucleotides are TGTGCCAGCAGCTTAGCTTTCTGGGTCGGGGGTGAGGGTTTTACCTACGAGCAGTACTTC.

The J gene is TRBJ1-2, the V gene TRBV11-2; weak D call: TRBD1 (5 bases). The ends were cut back, 3 bases at V and 2 bases at J, with 19 bases in the middle. The CDR3 extends over 17 amino acids. Germline V lookup: CDR1 SGHAT, CDR2 FQNNGV. CDR3: CASSLGWGDGENYGYTF. The CDR3 DNA follows: TGTGCCAGCAGCTTGGGCTGGGGGGACGGGGAAAACTATGGCTACACCTTC.

This chain uses TRBV28 with TRBJ1-5; D is ambiguous. Per germline, CDR1 MDHEN and CDR2 SYDVKM. The CDR3 covers 18 residues. V lost 4 bases, J lost 7 bases, and 26 bases lay in between. The CDR3 loop is CASSSYTPEGAGGQPQHF. As DNA, the CDR3 is TGTGCCAGCAGTTCATATACCCCCGAGGGCGCAGGTGGACAGCCCCAGCATTTT.

The chain links TRBV6-5 to TRBJ1-2; 10 bases align to TRBD1. CDR1 is MNHEY, CDR2 SVGAGI, per germline. Trimming took 6 bases from V and 8 from J; bases not matched to a gene: 9. This CDR3 region has 14 residues. Here the CDR3 reads CASSSIDRGQGYTF. The CDR3, as DNA: TGTGCCAGCAGCTCGATCGACAGGGGGCAAGGCTACACCTTC.

V and J are TRBV11-2 and TRBJ1-1, with a possible D match to TRBD1 (5 bases). With 5 bases removed from V and 5 bases from J, the gap between germline ends came to 21 bases. The CDR3 runs to 16 residues. CDR1 is SGHAT, CDR2 FQNNGV, per germline. This chain's CDR3 is CASSPLWTSSPTEAFF. CDR3 in DNA: TGTGCCAGCAGCCCCCTATGGACATCTAGTCCTACTGAAGCTTTCTTT. The full variable domain, rest sourced from reference TRBV11-2 and TRBJ1-1, is EAGVAQSPRYKIIEKRQSVAFWCNPISGHATLYWYQQILGQGPKLLIQFQNNGVVDDSQLPKDRFSAERLKGVDSTLKIQPAKLEDSAVYLCASSPLWTSSPTEAFFGQGTRLTVV.

V usage is TRBV27 and J usage is TRBJ1-2; 9 positions agree with TRBD1. This CDR3 has 16 residues. Germline V gene lookup returns CDR1 MNHEY and CDR2 SMNVEV (reference sequence). Unmatched junction bases numbered 7, after V lost 0 bases and J lost 5 bases. CDR3: CASSLSMRDREYGYTF. The DNA of the CDR3 is TGTGCCAGCAGTTTATCCATGAGGGACAGGGAGTATGGCTACACCTTC.